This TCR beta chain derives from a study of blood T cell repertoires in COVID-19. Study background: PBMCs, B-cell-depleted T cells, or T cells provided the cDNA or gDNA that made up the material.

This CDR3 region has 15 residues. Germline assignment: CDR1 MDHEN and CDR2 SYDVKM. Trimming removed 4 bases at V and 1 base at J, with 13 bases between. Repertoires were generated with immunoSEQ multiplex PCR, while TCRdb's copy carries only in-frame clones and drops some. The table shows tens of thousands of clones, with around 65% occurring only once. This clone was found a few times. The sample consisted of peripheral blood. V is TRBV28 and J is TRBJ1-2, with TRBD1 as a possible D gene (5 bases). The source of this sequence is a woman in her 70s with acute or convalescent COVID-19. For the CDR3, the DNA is TGTGCCAGCAGTTCCCCCTCGACAGTTAACTATGGCTACACCTTC. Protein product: CASSSPSTVNYGYTF.